Listed below are T cell receptor beta chains from one sample, sequenced in a study of control samples from healthy donors and cancer patients. The assay was immunoSEQ multiplex PCR, and TCRdb's table has in-frame clones only and misses some. Found here are about 100,000 clones, around four fifths of them singletons; the top ten hold 15% to 20%. Sequenced material: blood. These receptors originate from a man aged 25 to 40 in good health. The CDR3 runs from the conserved cysteine through the conserved F or W. D genes are given only for firm matches. Clone size is stated in some rows and not others, as once, few, many or a class when expanded.

size	D	J	V	CDR3	DNA
-	-	TRBJ2-3	TRBV12-3/TRBV12-4	CASSFGDTQYF	TGTGCCAGCAGTTTCGGGGATACGCAGTATTTT
-	TRBD2	TRBJ2-3	TRBV5-4	CASSPGTSSPTDTQYF	TGTGCCAGCAGCCCCGGGACTAGCAGCCCCACAGATACGCAGTATTTT
-	-	TRBJ1-2	TRBV6-1	CASSEILGRDNYGYTF	TGTGCCAGCAGTGAAATTCTTGGCAGGGACAACTATGGCTACACCTTC
-	TRBD1	TRBJ1-6	TRBV5-4	CASSIDRGLDNSPLHF	TGTGCCAGCAGCATAGACAGGGGGCTGGATAATTCACCCCTCCACTTT
-	-	TRBJ1-2	TRBV19	CASSRVGTLNYGYTF	TGTGCCAGTAGTAGGGTTGGGACTTTGAACTATGGCTACACCTTC
-	-	TRBJ1-1	TRBV27	CASSLREAGTEAFF	TGTGCCAGCAGTTTAAGGGAGGCCGGCACTGAAGCTTTCTTT
-	TRBD1	TRBJ1-1	TRBV28	CASSLTPDRVYTEAFF	TGTGCCAGCAGTTTAACCCCGGACAGGGTGTACACTGAAGCTTTCTTT
once	-	TRBJ2-1	TRBV6-5	CASREPGYNEQFF	TGTGCCAGCCGGGAACCGGGCTACAATGAGCAGTTCTTC
-	-	TRBJ1-5	TRBV2	CASSEWGSNQPQHF	TGTGCCAGCAGTGAATGGGGAAGCAATCAGCCCCAGCATTTT
-	-	TRBJ2-1	TRBV5-1	CASSALDIRVSYNEQFF	TGCGCCAGCAGCGCCCTGGACATTAGAGTATCCTACAATGAGCAGTTCTTC
-	-	TRBJ1-5	TRBV28	CASRQPQGNQPQHF	TGTGCCAGCAGACAACCACAGGGCAATCAGCCCCAGCATTTT
-	-	TRBJ1-4	TRBV5-1	CASSLAQREKLFF	TGCGCCAGCAGCTTGGCCCAGAGAGAAAAACTGTTTTTT
-	-	TRBJ1-6	TRBV28	CASRTGRSPLHF	TGTGCCAGCAGGACGGGTCGTTCACCCCTCCACTTT
-	-	TRBJ2-3	TRBV9	CASSSPLGWGNIPDTQYF	TGTGCCAGCAGCTCCCCCCTTGGTTGGGGGAATATCCCAGATACGCAGTATTTT
-	TRBD2	TRBJ2-1	TRBV19	CASSYRGLAGANEQFF	TGTGCCAGTAGCTATAGGGGACTAGCGGGGGCTAATGAGCAGTTCTTC
-	-	TRBJ1-6	TRBV7-9	CASSLGDLVGSPLHF	TGTGCCAGCAGCTTAGGCGACTTAGTCGGTTCACCCCTCCACTTT
-	-	TRBJ2-5	TRBV12-3/TRBV12-4	CASSSLFGETQYF	TGTGCCAGCAGTTCTCTGTTTGGAGAGACCCAGTACTTC
-	TRBD1	TRBJ1-1	TRBV15	CATSRDYRGDTEAFF	TGTGCCACCAGCAGAGACTACAGGGGAGACACTGAAGCTTTCTTT
-	-	TRBJ1-1	TRBV21-1	CASSRTGTEAFF	TGTGCCAGCAGCCGGACAGGCACTGAAGCTTTCTTT
-	TRBD1	TRBJ1-5	TRBV19	CASSWTGRGDQPQHF	TGTGCCAGTAGTTGGACAGGAAGAGGTGATCAGCCCCAGCATTTT
-	-	TRBJ1-1	TRBV16	CASSQSSSGNTEAFF	TGTGCCAGCAGCCAATCGTCGAGTGGGAACACTGAAGCTTTCTTT
once	-	TRBJ1-1	TRBV28	CASKLRGRRRTEAFF	TGTGCCAGTAAGCTCCGCGGCAGAAGGAGGACTGAAGCTTTCTTT
-	-	TRBJ1-3	TRBV5-1	CASSFGVEGNTIYF	TGCGCCAGCAGCTTTGGGGTAGAGGGAAACACCATATATTTT
-	-	TRBJ1-1	TRBV20-1	CSASRGDTEAFF	TGCAGTGCTAGTAGGGGGGACACTGAAGCTTTCTTT
-	-	TRBJ1-4	TRBV11-2	CASSLGFVEKLFF	TGTGCCAGCAGCTTAGGCTTTGTAGAAAAACTGTTTTTT